Following are 30 T cell receptor beta chains from one sample sequenced in a study of blood T cell repertoires in COVID-19. TCRdb keeps only in-frame clones here, not all; method: immunoSEQ multiplex PCR. The data hold 350,000 or so clones, with nearly 90% observed a single time. What was sequenced was peripheral blood. These receptors came from a man younger than 30 with active or convalescent COVID-19.

V usage is TRBV5-1 and J usage is TRBJ1-1, with 8 bases that match TRBD1. The CDR3 has 16 amino acids. Germline V gene lookup returns CDR1 SGHRS and CDR2 YFSETQ. J was trimmed by 1 base and V by 0 bases; bases with no gene match: 5. Here the CDR3 reads CASSLETGGPNTEAFF. CDR3 sequence (DNA): TGCGCCAGCAGCTTGGAAACAGGGGGACCGAACACTGAAGCTTTCTTT.

The chain couples TRBV18 to TRBJ2-3, with D uncertain. CDR3 length equals 13 residues. From germline, CDR1 is KGHSH and CDR2 LQKENI. The V end lost 3 bases, the J end lost 5 bases, and 9 bases lay between the germline ends. CDR3 sequence (DNA): TGTGCCAGCTCACCCCTAGTTGAAGATACGCAGTATTTT. It specifies CASSPLVEDTQYF. The entire variable domain, with the rest obtained from reference TRBV18 and TRBJ2-3, is as follows: NAGVMQNPRHLVRRRGQEARLRCSPMKGHSHVYWYRQLPEEGLKFMVYLQKENIIDESGMPKERFSAEFPKEGPSILRIQQVVRGDSAAYFCASSPLVEDTQYFGPGTRLTVL.

This rearrangement joins TRBV11-2 to TRBJ2-1; the match to TRBD2 covers 13 bases. Germline V gene sequence: CDR1 SGHAT, CDR2 FQNNGV. Trimming at V came to 5 bases and at J to 5 bases, leaving 9 bases not matched to a gene. The length of the CDR3 is 17 residues. CDR3 residues: CASSRGTSGVGHNEQFF. CDR3 nucleotide sequence: TGTGCCAGCAGCCGCGGGACTAGCGGGGTAGGGCACAATGAGCAGTTCTTC.

The chain links TRBV9 to TRBJ2-7; D perhaps matches TRBD2 (6 bases). This CDR3 is 13 amino acids long. V lost 0 bases and J 5 bases, leaving 9 bases between the germline ends. CDR1 SGDLS and CDR2 YYNGEE come from the germline V gene. In DNA form, the CDR3 reads TGTGCCAGCAGCGTAGGGCCGGGGGACGAGCAGTACTTC. Amino acids: CASSVGPGDEQYF.

This rearrangement joins TRBV27 to TRBJ1-1; 9 nucleotides match TRBD1. The CDR3 totals 11 residues. V lost 6 bases to trimming and J lost 8 bases; unmatched junction nucleotides: 1. Germline CDR1 and CDR2: MNHEY and SMNVEV (reference sequence). DNA of the CDR3: TGTGCCAGCAGCGGGACAGGGGAAGCTTTCTTT. The encoded protein is CASSGTGEAFF.

About this clone: A read error may account for a junction end that differs from germline. The chain uses TRBV3-1 (or the pseudogene TRBV3-2) and TRBJ2-7; D perhaps matches TRBD2 (7 bases). CDR1 and CDR2 (germline): LGHDT, YNNKEL (reference sequence). The CDR3 has 13 amino acids. The CDR3 region has the DNA TGTGCCAGCAACCGCCCTACGGGGGGACAATTGCACTTC. Its protein product is CASNRPTGGQLHF.

This clone was counted only a few times. The genes are TRBV11-1 and TRBJ2-1, with D perhaps TRBD2 (6 bases). The germline V and J ends were trimmed by 3 bases and 2 bases, with 14 bases remaining between them. Germline CDR1 and CDR2: SGHAT and FQDESV (reference sequence). This CDR3 comprises 16 residues. As DNA, the CDR3 is TGTGCCAGCAGCTTGGAGGGGAGGATCACCTACAATGAGCAGTTCTTC. Residues: CASSLEGRITYNEQFF.

The chain carries TRBV5-1 and TRBJ2-3; 7 nucleotides match TRBD2. Germline loops: CDR1 SGHRS, CDR2 YFSETQ. The CDR3 contains 16 residues. Unmatched junction bases numbered 8, after V lost 0 bases and J lost 4 bases. In nucleotides, the CDR3 is TGCGCCAGCAGCTTGGTTCCAGCGGGGAGCGCAGATACGCAGTATTTT. This sequence encodes CASSLVPAGSADTQYF.

As concerns this clone: Sequence at one end of the junction differs from germline and may be a read error. The rearrangement joins TRBV29-1 to TRBJ2-5; a possible D gene is TRBD1 (6 bases). Germline V gives CDR1 SQVTM, CDR2 ANQGSEA. This CDR3 region has 12 residues. CDR3 amino acids: CSVEERQAAQYF. The CDR3 DNA reads as TGCAGCGTCGAAGAGCGACAGGCGGCCCAGTACTTC.

This clone has only a few counts. The chain uses TRBV6-4 and TRBJ2-3, with D unresolved. This CDR3 contains 15 residues. Trimming left V 0 bases short and J 0 bases short, with 7 bases between. CDR1 is MRHNA and CDR2 is SNTAGT in the germline V gene. The CDR3 sequence is CASSDSTSSTDTQYF. The CDR3 coding sequence is TGTGCCAGCAGTGACTCGACTTCTAGCACAGATACGCAGTATTTT.

The J gene is TRBJ2-1, the V gene TRBV7-3, with 7 bases that match TRBD2. Trimming cost V 5 bases and J 4 bases; bases outside gene matches: 8. From germline, CDR1 is SGHTA and CDR2 FQGTGA. The CDR3 has 15 residues. Written as DNA, the CDR3 is TGTGCCAGCAGCGAGACGGGGGGAAAATACAATGAGCAGTTCTTC. Residues: CASSETGGKYNEQFF.

The chain links TRBV28 to TRBJ1-2, with 8 bases aligning to TRBD1. V gave up 6 bases and J gave up 3 bases; unmatched junction bases: 6. In germline, CDR1 is MDHEN, CDR2 SYDVKM. This CDR3 comprises 14 residues. CDR3 sequence (DNA): TGTGCCAGCAGAGCTACAGGGGGTTACTATGGCTACACCTTC. Translated: CASRATGGYYGYTF.

The J gene is TRBJ1-1, the V gene TRBV27; D not certain. This CDR3 spans 15 amino acids. Trimming took 3 bases from V and 0 from J, leaving 11 bases between them. CDR1 and CDR2 from the germline V gene are MNHEY and SMNVEV (reference sequence). This CDR3 is CASSFSTLVNTEAFF. CDR3 nucleotides: TGTGCCAGCAGTTTCTCGACACTGGTGAACACTGAAGCTTTCTTT.

The CDR3 DNA follows: TGCGCCAGCAGCCTGGTTTTGGACAGGAGCCCCTACGAGCAGTACTTC. It codes for CASSLVLDRSPYEQYF. The chain combines TRBV5-1 with TRBJ2-7; 7 positions match TRBD1. Germline trimming cut 4 bases from V and 2 bases from J; bases unmatched to any gene: 12. This CDR3 is built from 16 residues. Germline V lookup: CDR1 SGHRS, CDR2 YFSETQ.

The chain recombines TRBV11-2 with TRBJ2-3; a possible D gene is TRBD2 (7 bases). The V and J ends lost 7 bases and 2 bases respectively, with 22 bases between them. Germline loops: CDR1 SGHAT, CDR2 FQNNGV. The CDR3 runs 17 residues. CDR3 loop: CASNGIVGGPFTDTQYF. CDR3 coding DNA: TGTGCCAGCAACGGAATTGTGGGGGGGCCTTTCACAGATACGCAGTATTTT.

The CDR3 protein is CAISESQGGNSGNTIYF. Written as DNA, the CDR3 is TGTGCCATCAGTGAGTCCCAGGGGGGAAACTCTGGAAACACCATATATTTT. The rearrangement joins TRBV10-3 to TRBJ1-3, with 7 bases fitting TRBD1. The CDR3 spans 17 residues. Trimming cost V 0 bases and J 0 bases; bases outside gene matches: 5. Germline V gene sequence: CDR1 ENHRY, CDR2 SYGVKD.

The chain recombines TRBV19 with TRBJ1-2; D is unclear. CDR3 length equals 12 residues. Per germline, CDR1 LNHDA and CDR2 SQIVND (reference sequence). Trimming stripped 1 base from V and 4 bases from J, with 4 bases between. CDR3 in DNA: TGTGCCAGTAGTATAGCCAGCTATGGCTACACCTTC. As protein: CASSIASYGYTF.

The chain recombines TRBV11-2 with TRBJ1-1, with 7 bases fitting TRBD1. V lost 3 bases, J lost 0 bases, and 7 bases stayed unmatched. Germline loops: CDR1 SGHAT, CDR2 FQNNGV. The CDR3 runs to 16 residues. CDR3 in DNA: TGTGCCAGCAGCTTTGGACAGGATCTATTGAACACTGAAGCTTTCTTT. This codes for CASSFGQDLLNTEAFF. Full variable domain (rest looked up from reference TRBV11-2 and TRBJ1-1): EAGVAQSPRYKIIEKRQSVAFWCNPISGHATLYWYQQILGQGPKLLIQFQNNGVVDDSQLPKDRFSAERLKGVDSTLKIQPAKLEDSAVYLCASSFGQDLLNTEAFFGQGTRLTVV.

This chain uses TRBV19 with TRBJ2-3; 11 bases align to TRBD2. This CDR3 is 15 amino acids long. Trimming removed 6 bases from V and 2 bases from J; junction bases left unmatched: 4. Germline values: CDR1 LNHDA, CDR2 SQIVND (reference sequence). The CDR3 reads CASRLAGGPTDTQYF. CDR3 sequence (DNA): TGTGCCAGTAGATTAGCGGGGGGGCCCACAGATACGCAGTATTTT.

The chain joins TRBV7-2 to TRBJ1-6, with D possibly being TRBD1 (6 bases). V was shortened by 5 bases and J by 6 bases, with 14 bases between the two germline ends. From germline, CDR1 is SGHTA and CDR2 FQGNSA. The CDR3 totals 15 residues. The CDR3 loop is CASSGRTATNSPLHF. CDR3 sequence (DNA): TGTGCCAGCAGCGGAAGGACAGCTACTAATTCACCCCTCCACTTT.

This rearrangement joins TRBV6-5 to TRBJ1-2; 10 nucleotides agree with TRBD1. The CDR3 runs 16 residues. The junction had 14 bases not matched to a gene; V was cut back by 4 bases and J by 9 bases. Looked up from germline, CDR1 is MNHEY and CDR2 is SVGAGI. The CDR3 here is CASSSRTGGPSMRYTF. The CDR3 bases are TGTGCCAGCAGTTCCAGGACAGGGGGGCCTTCTATGCGCTACACCTTC.

Only one count was recorded for this clone. This chain links TRBV7-2 with TRBJ1-5; D ambiguous. The CDR3 totals 15 residues. Trimming pared 1 base from V and 0 bases from J, leaving 7 bases between. Germline CDR1 SGHTA, CDR2 FQGNSA. CDR3: CASSLVMSSNQPQHF. The CDR3 DNA follows: TGTGCCAGCAGCTTAGTAATGAGTAGCAATCAGCCCCAGCATTTT.

The chain carries TRBV4-2 and TRBJ2-3; 15 nucleotides agree with TRBD2. V gave up 3 bases and J gave up 7 bases; unmatched junction bases: 5. Germline V gene lookup returns CDR1 LGHNA and CDR2 YNFKEQ. The CDR3 contains 16 residues. The CDR3 DNA follows: TGTGCCAGCAGCCAGGGACTAGCGGGAGGTGAGAATACGCAGTATTTT. Translation gives CASSQGLAGGENTQYF.

CDR3 region: CASSPGYDDQPQHF. Here the CDR3 DNA reads TGTGCCAGCAGTCCGGGGTACGATGATCAGCCCCAGCATTTT. V gene TRBV5-5 combines with J gene TRBJ1-5; D not resolved. Germline CDR1 SGHKS, CDR2 YYEKEE (reference sequence). With 5 bases removed from V and 5 bases from J, the gap between germline ends came to 14 bases. The length of the CDR3 is 14 residues.

The chain carries TRBV28 and TRBJ2-7, with 10 bases aligning to TRBD2. This CDR3 is 13 amino acids long. V was clipped by 6 bases and J by 11 bases; unmatched bases: 10. Germline V gene sequence: CDR1 MDHEN, CDR2 SYDVKM. The CDR3 here is CASSQAGGPVKYF. The CDR3 nucleotides read TGTGCCAGCAGCCAAGCGGGAGGGCCCGTGAAGTACTTC.

The chain carries TRBV11-3 and TRBJ2-5; 16 bases fit TRBD2. The CDR3 loop spans 17 amino acids. Germline V CDR1 and CDR2: SGHNT, YENEEA. V lost 5 bases to trimming and J lost 1 base; unmatched junction nucleotides: 4. CDR3 DNA sequence: TGTGCCAGCAGCCCCGGGACTAGCGGGGGGGGCCAAGAGACCCAGTACTTC. This sequence encodes CASSPGTSGGGQETQYF.

V usage is TRBV3-1 (or the pseudogene TRBV3-2) and J usage is TRBJ1-1, with 8 bases identical to TRBD1. The V segment lost 4 bases and the J segment 7 bases; nucleotides outside the gene matches: 8. In germline, CDR1 is LGHDT, CDR2 YNNKEL (reference sequence). This CDR3 spans 14 amino acids. In DNA form, the CDR3 reads TGTGCCAGCAGCCGGGCGGGACAGGTTAGTGAAGCTTTCTTT. Translation: CASSRAGQVSEAFF.

Notes on this clone: Germline is not matched at one junction end, which may reflect a read error. The V and J genes are TRBV7-7 and TRBJ2-5, with 7 bases identical to TRBD1. Germline V gene lookup returns CDR1 SSHAT and CDR2 FNYEAQ (reference sequence). The CDR3 totals 17 residues. CDR3: CASSKGPRKGAQETQYF. The CDR3 region has the DNA TGTGCTAGCAGCAAGGGACCCCGAAAGGGGGCCCAAGAGACCCAGTACTTC.

The chain uses TRBV11-1 and TRBJ2-2, with 7 bases that match TRBD2. The length of the CDR3 is 13 residues. V trimming: 6 bases; J trimming: 8 bases; junction bases outside the gene matches: 6. In germline, CDR1 is SGHAT, CDR2 FQDESV (reference sequence). The CDR3 region is CASSLAAFGELFF. DNA for the CDR3: TGTGCCAGCAGTCTAGCGGCCTTTGGGGAGCTGTTTTTT.

The chain carries TRBV10-3 and TRBJ1-4, with D uncertain. This CDR3 comprises 13 residues. Trimming shortened V by 9 bases and J by 0 bases, and 8 bases separated the two germline ends. CDR1 is ENHRY and CDR2 is SYGVKD in the germline V gene. The CDR3 coding sequence is TGTGCCATGGCGGGTGCAACTAATGAAAAACTGTTTTTT. Amino acid sequence: CAMAGATNEKLFF.